Shown below are 27 T cell receptor beta chains from a single sample sequenced in a study of type 1 and type 2 diabetes patients. The PCR template was genomic DNA. A primer set of 30 forward and 13 reverse primers amplified the CDR3. TCRdb re-analysed the multiplex PCR reads in MiXCR, keeping a single row per CDR3 protein. The sample includes a few hundred thousand distinct CDR3 sequences, approximately 50% of them seen just once. Input material: peripheral blood mononuclear cells (PBMCs). All receptors come from a man younger than 35 with type 2 diabetes.

In this sample, this clonotype turned up many times. The rearrangement uses TRBV5-6 and TRBJ1-2; TRBD1 matches at 8 bases. V lost 3 bases to trimming and J lost 3 bases; unmatched junction nucleotides: 10. Germline CDR1 and CDR2: SGHDT and YYEEEE. CDR3 length: 16 residues. CDR3 sequence reads: CASSSSLDRVDYGYTF. DNA of the CDR3: TGTGCCAGCAGCTCTTCATTGGACAGGGTAGACTATGGCTACACCTTC.

The V call is TRBV11-2, the J call TRBJ1-4; TRBD1 is a possible D gene (5 bases). The V end was cut by 5 bases, the J end by 0 bases, with 7 bases between. This CDR3 has 14 amino acids. Germline lookup yields CDR1 SGHAT and CDR2 FQNNGV. CDR3 protein: CASSQGATNEKLFF. CDR3 DNA sequence: TGTGCCAGCAGCCAAGGGGCAACTAATGAAAAACTGTTTTTT.

This clonotype was counted ten times or more. This chain joins TRBV10-3 and TRBJ2-5; TRBD2 matches 7 bases. The trim removed 7 bases at V and 5 bases at J, leaving 7 bases unmatched. Germline V gives CDR1 ENHRY, CDR2 SYGVKD. This CDR3 is 13 amino acids long. Here the CDR3 DNA reads TGTGCCATCACTAGCGGCGTAGGGGAGACCCAGTACTTC. Protein: CAITSGVGETQYF.

The gene calls are TRBV28 and TRBJ2-5, with D perhaps TRBD2 (6 bases). Trimming left V 7 bases short and J 4 bases short, with 25 bases between. The CDR3 sequence is 17 residues long. Germline CDR1 reads MDHEN; CDR2 reads SYDVKM. The CDR3 sequence is CASTPTQSGRIGETQYF. The CDR3 DNA reads as TGTGCCAGCACCCCGACTCAGTCAGGGAGGATCGGAGAGACCCAGTACTTC.

The chain uses TRBV6-5 and TRBJ1-1, with a tentative D call TRBD1 (6 bases). Trimming shortened V by 3 bases and J by 11 bases, and 10 bases separated the two germline ends. Germline values: CDR1 MNHEY, CDR2 SVGAGI. The CDR3 consists of 11 residues. CDR3 protein: CASSYMGGAFF. Written as DNA, the CDR3 is TGTGCCAGCAGTTATATGGGGGGCGCTTTCTTT.

This chain connects TRBV2 to TRBJ2-1, with 9 positions matching TRBD1. With 6 bases clipped from V and 10 bases from J, the junction kept 1 base outside the gene matches. The CDR3 sequence is 11 residues long. The germline CDR1 and CDR2 sequences are SNHLY and FYNNEI. Here the CDR3 reads CASSGTGEQFF. In DNA form, the CDR3 reads TGTGCCAGCAGCGGGACAGGGGAGCAGTTCTTC.

Note on this clonotype: One end of the junction fails to match germline, which may point to a read error. V usage is TRBV14 and J usage is TRBJ2-3; 7 bases match TRBD1. The CDR3 sequence is 16 residues long. CDR1 is SGHDN, CDR2 FVKESK, per germline. The CDR3 sequence is CASSQGQGVVGDAQYF. CDR3 in DNA: TGTGCCAGCAGCCAAGGACAGGGTGTCGTTGGAGATGCGCAGTATTTT.

The chain employs TRBV7-9 and TRBJ2-3, with D maybe TRBD2 (5 bases). Germline lookup yields CDR1 SEHNR and CDR2 FQNEAQ (reference sequence). V gave up 5 bases and J gave up 2 bases, with 8 bases separating them. The CDR3 totals 13 residues. CDR3 coding DNA: TGTGCCAGCAGCCCGCGGGCCACAGATACGCAGTATTTT. It is translated as CASSPRATDTQYF.

This chain links TRBV27 with TRBJ1-2; D is uncertain. CDR1 and CDR2 from the germline V gene are MNHEY and SMNVEV (reference sequence). The CDR3 contains 13 residues. Trimming took off 8 bases at V and 2 bases at J, with 12 bases between the two ends. Here the CDR3 reads CASSLARNYGYTF. The CDR3 nucleotides read TGTGCCAGCTCACTCGCGAGGAACTATGGCTACACCTTC.

The chain uses TRBV19 and TRBJ2-1; D remains unclear. The germline CDR1 and CDR2 sequences are LNHDA and SQIVND (reference sequence). The CDR3 is 13 residues long. The V gene lost 9 bases and the J gene lost 5 bases, with 14 bases spanning the gap. CDR3 sequence: CASRQDYHNEQFF. The CDR3 coding sequence is TGTGCCAGCAGGCAGGATTACCACAATGAGCAGTTCTTC.

The rearrangement joins TRBV15 to TRBJ2-1; D assignment may be TRBD1 or TRBD2 (6 bases each). Germline V gene sequence: CDR1 LNHNV, CDR2 YYDKDF (reference sequence). CDR3 length: 14 amino acids. Trimming shortened V by 4 bases and J by 2 bases, and 9 bases separated the two germline ends. CDR3 residues: CATSNGGPYNEQFF. The CDR3 DNA follows: TGTGCCACCAGCAACGGGGGCCCCTACAATGAGCAGTTCTTC. Combining the CDR3 with reference TRBV15 and TRBJ2-1 gives the whole variable domain DAMVIQNPRYQVTQFGKPVTLSCSQTLNHNVMYWYQQKSSQAPKLLFHYYDKDFNNEADTPDNFQSRRPNTSFCFLDIRSPGLGDTAMYLCATSNGGPYNEQFFGPGTRLTVL.

The chain employs TRBV19 and TRBJ2-5; D is perhaps TRBD1 (5 bases). This CDR3 has 13 amino acids. Germline loops: CDR1 LNHDA, CDR2 SQIVND (reference sequence). Deletions cut 8 bases from V and 4 bases from J, with 14 bases between. In DNA, the CDR3 is TGTGCCAGTTCCACAGGTGGCGGAGAGACCCAGTACTTC. It codes for CASSTGGGETQYF.

The chain carries TRBV10-3 and TRBJ2-3; D is uncertain. Per germline, CDR1 ENHRY and CDR2 SYGVKD. V lost 4 bases, J lost 4 bases, and 9 bases lay in between. The CDR3 has 13 residues. CDR3: CAISGSGADTQYF. DNA of the CDR3: TGTGCCATCAGTGGATCAGGCGCAGATACGCAGTATTTT.

As for this clonotype: A much larger clone lies a single base off, so this may be a read error. The chain uses TRBV19 and TRBJ1-6; TRBD1 is a possible D gene (6 bases). The germline CDR1 and CDR2 sequences are LNHDA and SQIVND (reference sequence). The CDR3 length is 14 residues. This CDR3 reads CASSTDRRNSPPHF. The CDR3 DNA is TGTGCCAGTAGTACCGACAGGCGGAATTCACCCCCCCACTTT.

Of note for this clonotype: A much larger clone lies one base from this, so it may be a read error. The gene calls are TRBV7-6 and TRBJ2-7, with 9 nucleotides matching TRBD2. Germline CDR1 is SGHVS and CDR2 is FNYEAQ. The CDR3 length is 14 residues. The CDR3 sequence is CAGSPGLASYEQYF. In DNA form, the CDR3 reads TGTGCCGGCAGCCCCGGACTAGCGTCCTACGAGCAGTACTTC.

This clonotype showed up many times. The chain combines TRBV7-2 with TRBJ1-1; D is unresolved. V lost 1 base, J lost 3 bases, and 6 bases lay in between. The CDR3 spans 13 residues. Germline CDR1 and CDR2: SGHTA and FQGNSA. CDR3: CASSLVSYTEAFF. The CDR3, as DNA: TGTGCCAGCAGCTTAGTGAGTTACACTGAAGCTTTCTTT.

This clonotype was observed at least ten times. V and J are TRBV10-3 and TRBJ2-7; D uncertain. V lost 2 bases to trimming and J lost 6 bases, with 11 bases between them. Germline V CDR1 and CDR2: ENHRY, SYGVKD. This CDR3 spans 13 amino acids. The CDR3 region has the DNA TGTGCCATCAGTGAGGTCGGAGTAAGCGAGCAGTACTTC. It codes for CAISEVGVSEQYF.

This clonotype has a count of ten or more. The V gene is TRBV19, the J gene TRBJ1-2; the match to TRBD1 covers 7 bases. Germline-derived CDR1 and CDR2 are LNHDA and SQIVND (reference sequence). This CDR3 spans 14 amino acids. Germline trimming cut 4 bases from V and 6 bases from J; bases unmatched to any gene: 8. The CDR3 spells CASSSSTGMDGYTF. In DNA, the CDR3 is TGTGCCAGTAGTAGCTCGACAGGGATGGATGGCTACACCTTC.

J is TRBJ1-5 and V is TRBV19; perhaps TRBD1 as D (6 bases). The CDR3 runs to 15 residues. From germline, CDR1 is LNHDA and CDR2 SQIVND (reference sequence). With 7 bases removed from V and 8 bases from J, the gap between germline ends came to 21 bases. The CDR3 bases are TGTGCCAGTAACCCGGGACAAACCCTTTTGAAGCCCCAGCATTTT. It yields the protein CASNPGQTLLKPQHF. The full variable domain, completed using reference TRBV19 and TRBJ1-5, is DGGITQSPKYLFRKEGQNVTLSCEQNLNHDAMYWYRQDPGQGLRLIYYSQIVNDFQKGDIAEGYSVSREKKESFPLTVTSAQKNPTAFYLCASNPGQTLLKPQHFGDGTRLSIL.

This clonotype was seen just once. This chain links TRBV19 with TRBJ1-1, with 9 bases lining up with TRBD1. The CDR3 length is 15 residues. CDR1 is LNHDA, CDR2 SQIVND, per germline (reference sequence). Trimming at V came to 5 bases and at J to 4 bases, leaving 8 bases not matched to a gene. CDR3 loop: CASSAGTGFSTEAFF. Here the CDR3 DNA reads TGTGCCAGTAGTGCCGGGACAGGGTTTAGCACTGAAGCTTTCTTT.

The chain joins TRBV27 to TRBJ1-2; unclear D gene. CDR1 MNHEY and CDR2 SMNVEV come from the germline V gene (reference sequence). The CDR3 spans 15 residues. Trimming pared 5 bases from V and 1 base from J, leaving 14 bases between. The CDR3 bases are TGTGCCAGCAGTCCAGTTGGGGTGTTTAACTATGGCTACACCTTC. This encodes CASSPVGVFNYGYTF.

This clonotype was recorded at least ten times. The genes are TRBV7-2 and TRBJ2-5, with D perhaps given as TRBD1 or TRBD2 (5 bases each). CDR1 is SGHTA, CDR2 FQGNSA, per germline. Trimming removed 5 bases from V and 2 bases from J, with 15 bases in between. The CDR3 runs 15 residues. The CDR3 here is CASSVIGTAQETQYF. The CDR3 DNA reads as TGTGCCAGCAGCGTAATCGGGACCGCTCAAGAGACCCAGTACTTC. The full variable domain, completed using reference TRBV7-2 and TRBJ2-5, is GAGVSQSPSNKVTEKGKDVELRCDPISGHTALYWYRQSLGQGLEFLIYFQGNSAPDKSGLPSDRFSAERTGGSVSTLTIQRTQQEDSAVYLCASSVIGTAQETQYFGPGTRLLVL.

The chain is built from TRBV28 and TRBJ2-2; the D gene is possibly TRBD2 (6 bases). Germline CDR1 is MDHEN and CDR2 is SYDVKM. V lost 10 bases to trimming and J lost 6 bases, with 18 bases between them. This CDR3 has 14 amino acids. CDR3: CATYPRELSGELFF. The DNA of the CDR3 is TGTGCCACCTACCCCCGGGAGCTCTCCGGGGAGCTGTTTTTT.

This clonotype was counted only a few times. V is TRBV5-1 and J is TRBJ2-1; 7 bases align to TRBD1. Germline V gene lookup returns CDR1 SGHRS and CDR2 YFSETQ. J gave up 8 bases and V 2 bases, and 7 bases lay outside the gene matches. CDR3 size: 14 residues. The CDR3 region has the DNA TGCGCCAGCAGCTTCGAGGGAACAGGGGATGAGCAGTTCTTC. Amino acid sequence: CASSFEGTGDEQFF.

The chain couples TRBV11-2 to TRBJ1-1; D remains ambiguous. V was cut by 3 bases and J by 1 base, with 6 bases left in between. Germline CDR1 reads SGHAT; CDR2 reads FQNNGV. This CDR3 region has 13 residues. CDR3 DNA: TGTGCCAGCAGCTTTAATTCGAACACTGAAGCTTTCTTT. It is translated as CASSFNSNTEAFF. The full variable domain, rest sourced from reference TRBV11-2 and TRBJ1-1, is EAGVAQSPRYKIIEKRQSVAFWCNPISGHATLYWYQQILGQGPKLLIQFQNNGVVDDSQLPKDRFSAERLKGVDSTLKIQPAKLEDSAVYLCASSFNSNTEAFFGQGTRLTVV.

This clonotype was recorded a few times. The J gene is TRBJ2-7, the V gene TRBV14; 7 bases are a match to TRBD2. The CDR3 has 14 amino acids. Germline-derived CDR1 and CDR2 are SGHDN and FVKESK. V trimming: 2 bases; J trimming: 4 bases; junction bases outside the gene matches: 5. The CDR3 coding sequence is TGTGCCAGCAGCCAACGGTTCGGGGGGTACGAGCAGTACTTC. It encodes CASSQRFGGYEQYF.

J is TRBJ2-7 and V is TRBV12-3 or TRBV12-4; the D is unclear. Trimming shortened V by 0 bases and J by 3 bases, and 12 bases separated the two germline ends. The CDR3 consists of 15 residues. The CDR3 protein is CASSLAGARSYEQYF. The CDR3 coding sequence is TGTGCCAGCAGTTTAGCTGGAGCTAGAAGCTACGAGCAGTACTTC.